These T cell receptor beta chains were read from a single sample in a study of regulatory T cells in long-lasting Graves disease. Via MiXCR, TCRdb re-called the multiplex PCR reads, giving one row per CDR3 protein. The sample has about 460,000 distinct CDR3 sequences, approximately 22% seen once. Sequenced material: peripheral blood mononuclear cells (PBMCs), taken when the disease was refractory, from a patient treated with antithyroid drugs. The source of these receptors is a female donor with Graves disease. Both conserved end residues are part of each CDR3.

TRBJ2-7,TRBV28,CASSLSGGAGEQYF
TRBJ1-5,TRBV20-1,CSARDLGQGSQPQHF
TRBJ2-3,TRBV11-2,CASSPRGGNTDTQYF
TRBJ1-1,TRBV2,CASASAEAFF
TRBJ2-1,TRBV7-8,CASRKTSGQHNEQFF
TRBJ1-6,TRBV28,CASRDSDSPLHF
TRBJ2-5,TRBV15,CATLDRLTLSQETQYF
TRBJ1-5,TRBV20-1,CSAPYRVDQPQHF
TRBJ1-1,TRBV20-1,CSARPTQFTVNTEAFF
TRBJ2-6,TRBV7-3,CASSQPGAAGANVLTF
TRBJ2-7,TRBV20-1,CSASVTWGLAGGDAYEQYF
TRBJ2-5,TRBV2,CASSDYTQETQYF
TRBJ2-5,TRBV20-1,CSAFTQGLAGGTQYF
TRBJ1-5,TRBV7-2,CASSLVPEGQPQHF
TRBJ1-1,TRBV28,CASSLPRGGVTEAFF
TRBJ2-7,TRBV7-6,CASSLTLAGTHEQYF
TRBJ1-2,TRBV3-1,CASSTGKSGYTF
TRBJ2-7,TRBV6-1,CASSPLYEQYF
TRBJ1-1,TRBV19,CASSIGGLGTEAFF
TRBJ1-2,TRBV19,CATGQALNYGYTF
TRBJ2-5,TRBV7-3,CASSAGPLREETQYF
TRBJ2-3,TRBV20-1,CSAARMKDSTDTQYF
TRBJ1-5,TRBV11-2,CASSKGQGVTQHF
TRBJ2-3,TRBV24-1,CATSDRTELTDTQYF
TRBJ2-5,TRBV28,CATFSFRDVQETQYF
TRBJ1-2,TRBV20-1,CSAPGAGNYGYTF
TRBJ1-5,TRBV18,CASSPAGPGNQPQHF
TRBJ2-2,TRBV2,CASKGQVAGELFF